A single sample is the source of the 10 T cell receptor beta chains below, sequenced in a study of regulatory dendritic cells for organ transplantation. TCRdb's table, derived via immunoSEQ multiplex PCR, lists solely in-frame clones and lacks some. The sample holds 25,000 to 30,000 clones, almost 80% seen once. The specimen was memory CD4+ T cells from blood. Noted subset: CD45RO+ memory T cells. The source is a human donor in good health.

The chain links TRBV15 to TRBJ2-3, with a weak D call TRBD2 (5 bases). Deletions cut 5 bases from V and 4 bases from J, with 16 bases between. CDR3 length: 15 amino acids. Germline lookup yields CDR1 LNHNV and CDR2 YYDKDF (reference sequence). The CDR3 spells CATSGSRGRADTQYF. DNA for the CDR3: TGTGCCACCAGCGGTTCACGGGGTAGGGCAGATACGCAGTATTTT.

The genes are TRBV2 and TRBJ1-2; D remains unclear. Trimming removed 2 bases at V and 3 bases at J, with 16 bases between. This CDR3 contains 16 residues. Germline V gene lookup returns CDR1 SNHLY and CDR2 FYNNEI. CDR3 residues: CASSETGRAAHYGYTF. The CDR3 DNA is TGTGCCAGCAGTGAAACGGGTAGGGCAGCGCACTATGGCTACACCTTC.

The chain combines TRBV6-5 with TRBJ2-3; D not resolved. CDR3 size: 16 residues. CDR1 and CDR2 from the germline V gene are MNHEY and SVGAGI. The V gene lost 2 bases and the J gene lost 0 bases, with 12 bases spanning the gap. The CDR3 region has the DNA TGTGCCAGCAGTTACATGCCCACGCCTAGCACAGATACGCAGTATTTT. This codes for CASSYMPTPSTDTQYF.

CDR3 sequence reads: CASSQDPGTPGWKGGELFF. The CDR3 DNA follows: TGCGCCAGCAGCCAAGACCCCGGGACTCCCGGATGGAAGGGCGGGGAGCTGTTTTTT. J is TRBJ2-2 and V is TRBV4-3, with D tentatively TRBD2 (6 bases). The CDR3 contains 19 residues. Germline V lookup: CDR1 LGHNA, CDR2 YSLEER. V lost 0 bases, J lost 7 bases, and 24 bases lay in between.

This chain joins TRBV27 and TRBJ1-1; 9 nucleotides match TRBD1. From germline, CDR1 is MNHEY and CDR2 SMNVEV (reference sequence). Trimming removed 7 bases from V and 1 base from J; junction bases left unmatched: 10. The CDR3 loop spans 16 amino acids. In nucleotides, the CDR3 is TGTGCCAGCACCCCCACAGGGGGCATGGGGAACACTGAAGCTTTCTTT. This sequence encodes CASTPTGGMGNTEAFF.

In this sample, this clone turned up once. The chain joins TRBV19 to TRBJ2-5; TRBD1 aligns across 7 bases. V shed 4 bases and J 0 bases; nucleotides not matched to a gene: 5. From germline, CDR1 is LNHDA and CDR2 SQIVND (reference sequence). This CDR3 spans 15 amino acids. This chain's CDR3 is CASSRGQSYQETQYF. CDR3 DNA: TGTGCCAGTAGTAGGGGACAGTCGTACCAAGAGACCCAGTACTTC.

The chain has TRBV30 and TRBJ2-3; D unresolved. The CDR3 loop spans 14 amino acids. Looked up from germline, CDR1 is GTSNPN and CDR2 is SVGIG (reference sequence). The ends were cut back, 0 bases at V and 0 bases at J, with 7 bases in the middle. The CDR3 DNA is TGTGCCTGGAGTGTACCACCTAGCACAGATACGCAGTATTTT. Protein product: CAWSVPPSTDTQYF.

The chain has TRBV5-4 and TRBJ2-5; TRBD1 agrees at 9 bases. The J call may be wrong; the DNA end is better matched by TRBJ2-7. This CDR3 region has 16 residues. From germline, CDR1 is SGHNT and CDR2 YYREEE (reference sequence). The CDR3 protein is CASSLADGTGSYEQYF. CDR3 bases: TGTGCCAGCAGCTTGGCCGATGGGACAGGGAGCTACGAGCAGTACTTC.

The chain employs TRBV6-5 and TRBJ1-6; TRBD1 matches 11 bases. The CDR3 contains 15 residues. Germline CDR1 MNHEY, CDR2 SVGAGI. Trimming at V came to 6 bases and at J to 9 bases, leaving 7 bases not matched to a gene. The CDR3: CASSTGTGGSSPLHF. The CDR3 nucleotides read TGTGCCAGCAGCACCGGGACAGGGGGATCTTCACCCCTCCACTTT.

This clone was seen once. The rearrangement joins TRBV6-1 to TRBJ1-5; D is uncertain. V lost 7 bases, J lost 2 bases, and 15 bases lay in between. CDR1 and CDR2 from the germline V gene are MNHNS and SASEGT. The CDR3 contains 15 residues. The CDR3 DNA sequence: TGTGCCAGCACCACAGCCCATTTGGGCAATCAGCCCCAGCATTTT. This codes for CASTTAHLGNQPQHF.